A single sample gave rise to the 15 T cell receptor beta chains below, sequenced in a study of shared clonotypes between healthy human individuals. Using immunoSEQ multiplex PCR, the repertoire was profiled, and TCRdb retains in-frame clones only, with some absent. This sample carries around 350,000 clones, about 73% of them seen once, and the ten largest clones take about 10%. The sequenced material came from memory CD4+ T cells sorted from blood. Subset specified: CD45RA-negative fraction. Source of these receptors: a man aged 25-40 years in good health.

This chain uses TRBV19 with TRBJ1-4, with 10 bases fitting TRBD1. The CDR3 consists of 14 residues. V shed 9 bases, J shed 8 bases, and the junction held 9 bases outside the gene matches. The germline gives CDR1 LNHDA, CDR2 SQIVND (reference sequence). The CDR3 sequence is CASSDRGRTEKLFF. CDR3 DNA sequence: TGTGCCAGCAGCGACAGGGGGCGGACGGAAAAACTGTTTTTT.

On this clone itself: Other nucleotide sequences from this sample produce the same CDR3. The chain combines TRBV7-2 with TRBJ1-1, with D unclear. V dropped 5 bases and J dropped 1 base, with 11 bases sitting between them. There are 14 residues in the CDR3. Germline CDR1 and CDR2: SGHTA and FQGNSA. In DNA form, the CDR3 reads TGTGCCAGCAGCCCCGGGTGGGGGAACACTGAAGCTTTCTTT. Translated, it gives CASSPGWGNTEAFF.

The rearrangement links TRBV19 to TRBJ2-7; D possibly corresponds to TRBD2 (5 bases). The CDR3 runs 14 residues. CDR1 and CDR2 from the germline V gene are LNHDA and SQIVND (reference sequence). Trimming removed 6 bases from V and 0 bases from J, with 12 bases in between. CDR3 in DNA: TGTGCCAGTAGCCCCAAAGGGAGCTCCTACGAGCAGTACTTC. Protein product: CASSPKGSSYEQYF.

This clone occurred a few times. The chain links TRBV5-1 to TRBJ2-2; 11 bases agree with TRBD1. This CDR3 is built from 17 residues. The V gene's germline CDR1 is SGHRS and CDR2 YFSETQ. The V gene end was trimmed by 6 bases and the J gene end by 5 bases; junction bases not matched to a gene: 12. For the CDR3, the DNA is TGCGCCAGCAAGAGTGGACAGGGGGCTTCGAGAACCGGGGAGCTGTTTTTT. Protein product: CASKSGQGASRTGELFF.

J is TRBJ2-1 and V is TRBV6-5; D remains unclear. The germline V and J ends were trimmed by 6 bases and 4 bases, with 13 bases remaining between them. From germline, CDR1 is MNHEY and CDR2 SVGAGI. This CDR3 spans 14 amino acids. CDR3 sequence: CASRPGPQYNEQFF. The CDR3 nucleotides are TGTGCCAGCAGACCGGGTCCCCAGTACAATGAGCAGTTCTTC.

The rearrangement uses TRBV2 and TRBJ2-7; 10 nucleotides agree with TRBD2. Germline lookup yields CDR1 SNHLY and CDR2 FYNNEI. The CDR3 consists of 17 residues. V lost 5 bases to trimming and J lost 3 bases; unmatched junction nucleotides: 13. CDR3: CASSPLAGERTLYEQYF. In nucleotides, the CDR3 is TGTGCCAGCAGTCCCCTAGCGGGAGAAAGAACTCTCTACGAGCAGTACTTC.

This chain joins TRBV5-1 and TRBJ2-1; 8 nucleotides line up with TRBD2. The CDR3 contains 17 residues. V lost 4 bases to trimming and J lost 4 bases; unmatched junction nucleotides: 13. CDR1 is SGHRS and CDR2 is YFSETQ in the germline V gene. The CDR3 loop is CASSPTGTREGYNEQFF. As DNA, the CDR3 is TGCGCCAGCAGCCCGACCGGGACTAGGGAAGGGTACAATGAGCAGTTCTTC.

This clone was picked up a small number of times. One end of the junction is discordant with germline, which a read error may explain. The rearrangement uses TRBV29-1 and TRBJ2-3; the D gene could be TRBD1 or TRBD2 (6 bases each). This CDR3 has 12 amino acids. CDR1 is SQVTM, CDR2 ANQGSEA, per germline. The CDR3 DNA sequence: TGCAGCGTTGTCGGGGGCACACATACGCAGTATTTT. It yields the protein CSVVGGTHTQYF.

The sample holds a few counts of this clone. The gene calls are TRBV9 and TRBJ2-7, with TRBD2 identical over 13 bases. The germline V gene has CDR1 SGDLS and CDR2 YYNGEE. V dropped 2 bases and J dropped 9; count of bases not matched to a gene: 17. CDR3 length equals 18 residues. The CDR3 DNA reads TGTGCCAGCAGCGTCGAACCGGGACTAGCGGGATGGCCGGTGGGGCAGTACTTC. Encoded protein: CASSVEPGLAGWPVGQYF.

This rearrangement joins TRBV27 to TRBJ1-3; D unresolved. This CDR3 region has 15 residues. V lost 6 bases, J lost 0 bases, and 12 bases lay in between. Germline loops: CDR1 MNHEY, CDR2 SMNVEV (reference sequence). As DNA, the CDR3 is TGTGCCAGCAGGTTAGGACTGCTCTCTGGAAACACCATATATTTT. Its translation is CASRLGLLSGNTIYF.

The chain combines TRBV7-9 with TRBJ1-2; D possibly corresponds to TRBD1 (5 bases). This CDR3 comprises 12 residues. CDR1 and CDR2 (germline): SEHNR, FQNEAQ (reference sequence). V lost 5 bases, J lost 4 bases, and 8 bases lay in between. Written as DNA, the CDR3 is TGTGCCAGCAGCCCAGGGCTCTATGGCTACACCTTC. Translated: CASSPGLYGYTF.

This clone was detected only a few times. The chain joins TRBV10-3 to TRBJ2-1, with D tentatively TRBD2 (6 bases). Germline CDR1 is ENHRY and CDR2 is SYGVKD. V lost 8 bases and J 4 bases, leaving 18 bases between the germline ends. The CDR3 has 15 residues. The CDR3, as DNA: TGTGCCATCGGACCCGGGACTCCTAATTACAATGAGCAGTTCTTC. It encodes CAIGPGTPNYNEQFF.

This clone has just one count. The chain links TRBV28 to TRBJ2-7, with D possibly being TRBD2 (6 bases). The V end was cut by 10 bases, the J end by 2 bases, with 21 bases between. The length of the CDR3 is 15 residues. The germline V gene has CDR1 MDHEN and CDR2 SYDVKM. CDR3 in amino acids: CATCGTGEIPYEQYF. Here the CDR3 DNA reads TGTGCCACCTGCGGGACCGGGGAGATCCCCTACGAGCAGTACTTC.

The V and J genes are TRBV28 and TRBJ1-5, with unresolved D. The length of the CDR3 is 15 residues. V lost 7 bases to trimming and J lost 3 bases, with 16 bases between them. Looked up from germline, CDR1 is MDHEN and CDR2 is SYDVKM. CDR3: CASTRTGGYNQPQHF. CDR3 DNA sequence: TGTGCCAGCACCAGGACTGGCGGGTACAATCAGCCCCAGCATTTT.

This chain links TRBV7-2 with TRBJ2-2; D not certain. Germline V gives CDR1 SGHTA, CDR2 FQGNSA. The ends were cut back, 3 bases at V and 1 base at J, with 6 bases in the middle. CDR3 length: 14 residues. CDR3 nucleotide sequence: TGTGCCAGCAGCTTTAATGGGAACACCGGGGAGCTGTTTTTT. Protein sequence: CASSFNGNTGELFF.